Presented here are 5 T cell receptor beta chains from one specimen sequenced in a study of cytotoxic CD8 clonotypes in ibrutinib-treated CLL. Repertoires were generated with immunoSEQ multiplex PCR, while TCRdb's copy carries only in-frame clones and drops some. Here the sample spans approximately 190,000 clones, roughly three quarters being singletons. The sequencing here drew on PBMCs, taken after 12 months of ibrutinib treatment. All receptors derive from a human donor with chronic lymphocytic leukemia.

V usage is TRBV28 and J usage is TRBJ1-1; D is ambiguous. CDR3 length: 15 residues. Germline V gene data show CDR1 as MDHEN and CDR2 as SYDVKM. Trimming pared 1 base from V and 2 bases from J, leaving 11 bases between. CDR3 bases: TGTGCCAGCAGTTTATTAAGTTTAGGAAACACTGAAGCTTTCTTT. Translated, it gives CASSLLSLGNTEAFF.

The V and J genes are TRBV5-6 and TRBJ1-1, with D uncertain. Germline V lookup: CDR1 SGHDT, CDR2 YYEEEE. The CDR3 extends over 13 amino acids. V was trimmed by 5 bases and J by 8 bases, leaving 16 bases between them. The CDR3 nucleotides are TGTGCCAGCAGGAAGGTTGGTTCCGTAGAAGCTTTCTTT. Its protein is CASRKVGSVEAFF.

The chain recombines TRBV28 with TRBJ2-7; the match to TRBD2 covers 7 bases. With V trimmed by 5 bases and J by 0 bases, 7 bases remained unmatched. This CDR3 has 15 amino acids. Germline V gene sequence: CDR1 MDHEN, CDR2 SYDVKM. The CDR3 protein is CASSLPSGSSYEQYF. The CDR3 nucleotides read TGTGCCAGCAGTCTTCCTAGCGGCAGCTCCTACGAGCAGTACTTC.

This sequence joins TRBV7-2 and TRBJ2-3; D is undetermined. Germline V CDR1 and CDR2: SGHTA, FQGNSA. Deletions cut 1 base from V and 6 bases from J, with 20 bases between. The CDR3 contains 17 residues. CDR3 residues: CASSLVGRQAKGDTQYF. DNA for the CDR3: TGTGCCAGCAGCTTAGTAGGGCGGCAAGCAAAGGGCGATACGCAGTATTTT.

The chain couples TRBV4-2 to TRBJ1-5, with TRBD1 matching 10 bases. Losses at the gene ends were 0 bases for V and 4 bases for J; bases not matched to a gene: 3. Germline CDR1 and CDR2: LGHNA and YNFKEQ. The CDR3 length is 16 residues. CDR3 bases: TGTGCCAGCAGCCAAGATCGACAGGGGGCTAATCAGCCCCAGCATTTT. This translates into CASSQDRQGANQPQHF.